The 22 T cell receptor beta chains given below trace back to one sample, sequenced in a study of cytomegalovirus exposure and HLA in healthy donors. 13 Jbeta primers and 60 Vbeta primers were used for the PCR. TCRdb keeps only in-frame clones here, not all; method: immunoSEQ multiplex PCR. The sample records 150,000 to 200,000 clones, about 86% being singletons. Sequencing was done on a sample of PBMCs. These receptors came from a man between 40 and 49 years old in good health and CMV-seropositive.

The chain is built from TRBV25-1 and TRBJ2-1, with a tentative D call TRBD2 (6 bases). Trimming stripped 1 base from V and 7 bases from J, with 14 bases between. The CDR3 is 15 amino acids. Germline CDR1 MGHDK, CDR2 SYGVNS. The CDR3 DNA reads TGTGCCAGCAGTGAATTGGGGGACGGAGGGAATGAGCAGTTCTTC. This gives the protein CASSELGDGGNEQFF. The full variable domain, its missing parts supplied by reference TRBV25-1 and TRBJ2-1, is EADIYQTPRYLVIGTGKKITLECSQTMGHDKMYWYQQDPGMELHLIHYSYGVNSTEKGDLSSESTVSRIRTEHFPLTLESARPSHTSQYLCASSELGDGGNEQFFGPGTRLTVL.

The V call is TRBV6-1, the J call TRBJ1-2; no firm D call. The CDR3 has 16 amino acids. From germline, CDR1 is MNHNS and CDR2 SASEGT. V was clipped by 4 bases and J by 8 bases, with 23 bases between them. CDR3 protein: CASSGTGRGIERGYTF. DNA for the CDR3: TGTGCCAGCAGTGGTACCGGGAGAGGGATTGAACGAGGCTACACCTTC.

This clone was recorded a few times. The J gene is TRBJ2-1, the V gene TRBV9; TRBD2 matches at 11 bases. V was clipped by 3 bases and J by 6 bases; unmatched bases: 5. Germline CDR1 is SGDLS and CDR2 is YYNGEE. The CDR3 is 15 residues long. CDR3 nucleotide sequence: TGTGCCAGCAGCGCATATACTAGCGGGAGCAATGAGCAGTTCTTC. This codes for CASSAYTSGSNEQFF. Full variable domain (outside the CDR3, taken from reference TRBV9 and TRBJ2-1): DSGVTQTPKHLITATGQRVTLRCSPRSGDLSVYWYQQSLDQGLQFLIQYYNGEERAKGNILERFSAQQFPDLHSELNLSSLELGDSALYFCASSAYTSGSNEQFFGPGTRLTVL.

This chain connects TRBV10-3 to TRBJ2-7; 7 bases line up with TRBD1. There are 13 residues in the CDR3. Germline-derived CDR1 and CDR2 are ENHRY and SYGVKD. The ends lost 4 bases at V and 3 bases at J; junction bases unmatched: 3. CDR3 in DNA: TGTGCCATCAGTGGACAGGGAGTCTACGAGCAGTACTTC. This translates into CAISGQGVYEQYF.

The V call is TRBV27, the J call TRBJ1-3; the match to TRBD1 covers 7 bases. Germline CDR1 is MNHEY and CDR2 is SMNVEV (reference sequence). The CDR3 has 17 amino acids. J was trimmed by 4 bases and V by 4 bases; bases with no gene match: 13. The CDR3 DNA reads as TGTGCCAGCAGTTCGTCAACAGGGGCCGCAGGGGGAAACACCATATATTTT. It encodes CASSSSTGAAGGNTIYF.

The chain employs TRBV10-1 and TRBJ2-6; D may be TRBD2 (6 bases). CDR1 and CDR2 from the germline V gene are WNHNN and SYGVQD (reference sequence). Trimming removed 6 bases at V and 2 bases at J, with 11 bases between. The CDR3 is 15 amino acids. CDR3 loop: CASRPGTPGANVLTF. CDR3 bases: TGCGCCAGCAGGCCTGGGACTCCTGGGGCCAACGTCCTGACTTTC.

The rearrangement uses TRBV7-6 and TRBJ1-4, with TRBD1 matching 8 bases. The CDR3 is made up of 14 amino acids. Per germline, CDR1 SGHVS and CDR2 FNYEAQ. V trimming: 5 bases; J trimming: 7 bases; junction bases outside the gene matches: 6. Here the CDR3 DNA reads TGTGCCAGCAGCCCGGACAGGGATGGTGAAAAACTGTTTTTT. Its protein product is CASSPDRDGEKLFF.

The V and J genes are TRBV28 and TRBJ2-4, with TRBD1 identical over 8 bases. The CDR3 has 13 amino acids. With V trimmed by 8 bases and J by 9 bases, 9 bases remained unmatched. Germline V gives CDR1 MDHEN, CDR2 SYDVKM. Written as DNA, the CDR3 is TGTGCCAGCCGACAGGGGACCATAGCCATTCAGTACTTC. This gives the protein CASRQGTIAIQYF.

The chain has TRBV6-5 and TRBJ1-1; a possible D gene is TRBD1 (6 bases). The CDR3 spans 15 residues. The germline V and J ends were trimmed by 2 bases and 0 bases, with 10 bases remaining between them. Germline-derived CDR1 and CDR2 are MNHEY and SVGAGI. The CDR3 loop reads CASSYHGTLNTEAFF. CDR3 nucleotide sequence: TGTGCCAGCAGTTACCACGGGACATTGAACACTGAAGCTTTCTTT.

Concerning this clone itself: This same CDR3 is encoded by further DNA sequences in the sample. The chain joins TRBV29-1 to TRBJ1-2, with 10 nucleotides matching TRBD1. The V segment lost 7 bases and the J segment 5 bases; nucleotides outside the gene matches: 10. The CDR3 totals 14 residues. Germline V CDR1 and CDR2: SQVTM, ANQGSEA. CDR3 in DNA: TGCAGCGGCAAACTCGGACAGGGGGAATATGGCTACACCTTC. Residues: CSGKLGQGEYGYTF.

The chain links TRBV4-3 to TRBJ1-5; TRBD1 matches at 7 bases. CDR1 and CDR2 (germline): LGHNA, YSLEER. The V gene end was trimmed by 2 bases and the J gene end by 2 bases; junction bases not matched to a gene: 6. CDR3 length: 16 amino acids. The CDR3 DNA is TGCGCCAGCAGCCAACAGACAGGGACAGGCAATCAGCCCCAGCATTTT. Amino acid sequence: CASSQQTGTGNQPQHF.

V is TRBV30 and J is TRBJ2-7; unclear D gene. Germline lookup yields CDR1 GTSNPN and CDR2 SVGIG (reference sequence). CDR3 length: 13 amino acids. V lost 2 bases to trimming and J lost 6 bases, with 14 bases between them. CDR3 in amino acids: CAWSPTERGEQYF. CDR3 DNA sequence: TGTGCCTGGAGTCCCACGGAGAGAGGCGAGCAGTACTTC.

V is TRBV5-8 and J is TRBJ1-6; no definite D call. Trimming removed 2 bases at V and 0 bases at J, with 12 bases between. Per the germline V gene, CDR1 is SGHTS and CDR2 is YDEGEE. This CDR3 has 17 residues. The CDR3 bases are TGTGCCAGCAGCTTTATACAGACTAGCTCCTATAATTCACCCCTCCACTTT. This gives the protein CASSFIQTSSYNSPLHF.

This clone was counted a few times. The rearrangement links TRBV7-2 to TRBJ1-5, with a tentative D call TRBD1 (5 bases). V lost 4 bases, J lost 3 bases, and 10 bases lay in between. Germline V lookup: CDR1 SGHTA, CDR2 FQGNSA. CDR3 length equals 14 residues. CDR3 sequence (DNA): TGTGCCAGCAGCTCAAGACAGCTCAATCAGCCCCAGCATTTT. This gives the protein CASSSRQLNQPQHF.

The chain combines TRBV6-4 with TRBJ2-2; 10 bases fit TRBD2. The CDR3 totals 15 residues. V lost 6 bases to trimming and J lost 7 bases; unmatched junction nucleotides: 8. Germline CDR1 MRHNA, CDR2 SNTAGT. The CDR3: CASRVLAGVSGELFF. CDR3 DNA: TGTGCCAGCAGAGTGCTAGCGGGAGTTAGCGGGGAGCTGTTTTTT.

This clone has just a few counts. CDR3 DNA sequence: TGCGCCAGCAGTGAACCTAGCGGTACGAACACCGGGGAGCTGTTTTTT. Its translation is CASSEPSGTNTGELFF. The genes are TRBV10-2 and TRBJ2-2; the match to TRBD2 covers 7 bases. Trimming removed 3 bases from V and 0 bases from J; junction bases left unmatched: 4. This CDR3 region has 16 residues. Germline loops: CDR1 WSHSY, CDR2 SAAADI.

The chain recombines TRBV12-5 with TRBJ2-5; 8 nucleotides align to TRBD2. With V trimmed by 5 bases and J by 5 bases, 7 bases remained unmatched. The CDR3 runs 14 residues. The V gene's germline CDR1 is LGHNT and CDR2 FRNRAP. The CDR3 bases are TGTGCTAGTGGTCCGACCGGGAGGGGTGAGACCCAGTACTTC. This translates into CASGPTGRGETQYF.

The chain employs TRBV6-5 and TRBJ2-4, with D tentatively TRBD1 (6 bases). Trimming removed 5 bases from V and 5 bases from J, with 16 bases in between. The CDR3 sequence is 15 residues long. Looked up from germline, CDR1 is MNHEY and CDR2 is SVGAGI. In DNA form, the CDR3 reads TGTGCCAGCAGTCGACTACAGGGTAACCAAAACATTCAGTACTTC. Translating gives CASSRLQGNQNIQYF.

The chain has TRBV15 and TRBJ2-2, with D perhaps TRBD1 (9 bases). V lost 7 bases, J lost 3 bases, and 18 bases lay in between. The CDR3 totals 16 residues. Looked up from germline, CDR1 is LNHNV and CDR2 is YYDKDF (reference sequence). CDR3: CATNRGGQGYTGELFF. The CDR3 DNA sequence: TGTGCCACCAACCGGGGGGGACAGGGATACACCGGGGAGCTGTTTTTT.

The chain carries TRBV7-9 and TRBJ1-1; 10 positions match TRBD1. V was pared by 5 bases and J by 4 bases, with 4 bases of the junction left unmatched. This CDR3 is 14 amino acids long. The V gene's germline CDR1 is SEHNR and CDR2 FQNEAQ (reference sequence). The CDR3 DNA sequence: TGTGCCAGCAGCGTCCGGACAGGGGGCACTGAAGCTTTCTTT. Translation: CASSVRTGGTEAFF.

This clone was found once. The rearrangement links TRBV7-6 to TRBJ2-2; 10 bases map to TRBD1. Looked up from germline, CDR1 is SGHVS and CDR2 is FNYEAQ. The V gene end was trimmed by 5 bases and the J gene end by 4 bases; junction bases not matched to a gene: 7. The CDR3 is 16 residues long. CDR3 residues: CASSPRDRGSTGELFF. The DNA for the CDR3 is TGTGCCAGCAGCCCCCGGGACAGGGGCTCCACCGGGGAGCTGTTTTTT.

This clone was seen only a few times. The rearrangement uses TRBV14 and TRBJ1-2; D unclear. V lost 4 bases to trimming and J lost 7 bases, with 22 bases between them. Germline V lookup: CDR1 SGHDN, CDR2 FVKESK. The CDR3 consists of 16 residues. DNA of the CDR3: TGTGCCAGCAGCCCTTTGGATGGAGGGAAAAGAAGTGGCTACACCTTC. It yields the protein CASSPLDGGKRSGYTF.